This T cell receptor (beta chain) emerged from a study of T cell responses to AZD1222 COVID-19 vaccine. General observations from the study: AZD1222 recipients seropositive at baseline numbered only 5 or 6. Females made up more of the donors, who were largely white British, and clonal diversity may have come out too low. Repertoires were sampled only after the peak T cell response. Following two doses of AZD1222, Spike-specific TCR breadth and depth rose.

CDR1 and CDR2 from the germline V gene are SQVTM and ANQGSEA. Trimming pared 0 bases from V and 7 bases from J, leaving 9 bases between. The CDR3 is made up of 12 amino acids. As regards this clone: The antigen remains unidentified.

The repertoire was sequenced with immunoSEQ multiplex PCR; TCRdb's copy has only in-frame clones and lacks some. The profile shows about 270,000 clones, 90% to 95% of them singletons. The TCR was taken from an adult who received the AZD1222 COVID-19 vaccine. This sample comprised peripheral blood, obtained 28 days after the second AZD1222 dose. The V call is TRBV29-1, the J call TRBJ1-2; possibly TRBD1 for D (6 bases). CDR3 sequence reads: CSVEDRGGGYTF. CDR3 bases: TGCAGCGTTGAAGATCGAGGGGGTGGCTACACCTTC. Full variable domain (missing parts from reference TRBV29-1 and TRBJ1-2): SAVISQKPSRDICQRGTSLTIQCQVDSQVTMMFWYRQQPGQSLTLIATANQGSEATYESGFVIDKFPISRPNLTFSTLTVSNMSPEDSSIYLCSVEDRGGGYTFGSGTRLTVV.